The 26 T cell receptor beta chains listed next were all sequenced from one sample in a study of blood T cell repertoires in COVID-19. Produced via immunoSEQ multiplex PCR; TCRdb's table is partial and in-frame only. The sample lists approximately 150,000 clones, over 75% seen once, with less than 4% in the top ten. Sequenced sample: peripheral blood. The source is a woman aged 55-70 years with active COVID-19.

The chain carries TRBV19 and TRBJ2-7; TRBD2 matches at 7 bases. J was trimmed by 2 bases and V by 10 bases; bases with no gene match: 11. The CDR3 totals 14 residues. Germline lookup yields CDR1 LNHDA and CDR2 SQIVND (reference sequence). CDR3 amino acids: CATEPGLPPYEQYF. The DNA for the CDR3 is TGTGCCACCGAGCCGGGACTACCCCCCTACGAGCAGTACTTC.

This clone came up once. The rearrangement uses TRBV4-2 and TRBJ2-2, with 7 bases identical to TRBD1. This CDR3 is 16 amino acids long. J gave up 3 bases and V 8 bases, and 12 bases lay outside the gene matches. Looked up from germline, CDR1 is LGHNA and CDR2 is YNFKEQ. CDR3 DNA: TGTGCCAGCGGGCCCCCGGACAGGTCTTACACCGGGGAGCTGTTTTTT. Translating it yields CASGPPDRSYTGELFF.

The chain combines TRBV7-2 with TRBJ2-5, with a tentative D call TRBD2 (5 bases). CDR1 and CDR2 from the germline V gene are SGHTA and FQGNSA. This CDR3 is 14 amino acids long. V dropped 0 bases and J dropped 1 base, with 6 bases sitting between them. The CDR3 DNA reads as TGTGCCAGCAGCTTAGCGGGAGCCCAAGAGACCCAGTACTTC. It codes for CASSLAGAQETQYF. Filled out from reference TRBV7-2 and TRBJ2-5, the complete variable domain reads GAGVSQSPSNKVTEKGKDVELRCDPISGHTALYWYRQSLGQGLEFLIYFQGNSAPDKSGLPSDRFSAERTGGSVSTLTIQRTQQEDSAVYLCASSLAGAQETQYFGPGTRLLVL.

CDR3 residues: CASSPTQTSVYTQYF. In DNA form, the CDR3 reads TGTGCCAGCTCACCCACGCAGACATCGGTATATACGCAGTATTTT. V gene TRBV18 combines with J gene TRBJ2-3; D not resolved. Trimming took off 3 bases at V and 7 bases at J, with 17 bases between the two ends. CDR1 KGHSH and CDR2 LQKENI come from the germline V gene. The CDR3 contains 15 residues.

This chain links TRBV18 with TRBJ2-1; 8 positions match TRBD1. Germline CDR1 and CDR2: KGHSH and LQKENI. V lost 3 bases and J lost 5; bases outside the gene matches: 15. The CDR3 runs 18 residues. CDR3: CASSPLRTGPRTHNEQFF. The CDR3 DNA reads TGTGCCAGCTCACCCCTGCGGACAGGGCCACGTACGCACAATGAGCAGTTCTTC.

This chain joins TRBV9 and TRBJ2-5, with D maybe TRBD1 (6 bases). From germline, CDR1 is SGDLS and CDR2 YYNGEE. This CDR3 has 15 residues. V was shortened by 4 bases and J by 1 base, with 14 bases between the two germline ends. The CDR3 reads CASSSEGESQETQYF. CDR3 nucleotide sequence: TGTGCCAGCAGCTCTGAGGGGGAGAGCCAAGAGACCCAGTACTTC.

The V call is TRBV15, the J call TRBJ2-5; D uncertain. In germline, CDR1 is LNHNV, CDR2 YYDKDF (reference sequence). The V end lost 0 bases, the J end lost 4 bases, and 9 bases lay between the germline ends. The CDR3 is 14 amino acids. This CDR3 reads CATSRDVQIETQYF. DNA for the CDR3: TGTGCCACCAGCAGAGATGTACAGATAGAGACCCAGTACTTC.

The V call is TRBV6-1, the J call TRBJ2-7, with a possible D match to TRBD2 (6 bases). Germline V gene sequence: CDR1 MNHNS, CDR2 SASEGT. The CDR3 has 14 amino acids. V lost 1 base and J lost 0, with 7 bases in between. CDR3 residues: CASSEGGASYEQYF. The DNA for the CDR3 is TGTGCCAGCAGTGAAGGCGGGGCCTCCTACGAGCAGTACTTC.

The rearrangement joins TRBV29-1 to TRBJ2-1, with TRBD1 matching 11 bases. Per the germline V gene, CDR1 is SQVTM and CDR2 is ANQGSEA. The trim removed 3 bases at V and 8 bases at J, leaving 12 bases unmatched. The CDR3 totals 16 residues. The DNA of the CDR3 is TGCAGCGTTGAGGACCTAGGGACAGGGGGGCGGGATGAGCAGTTCTTC. Its protein product is CSVEDLGTGGRDEQFF.

This chain links TRBV7-2 with TRBJ2-5; D is perhaps TRBD1 (6 bases). The CDR3 spans 16 residues. Trimming shortened V by 1 base and J by 5 bases, and 17 bases separated the two germline ends. Germline V gene sequence: CDR1 SGHTA, CDR2 FQGNSA. The CDR3 coding sequence is TGTGCCAGCAGCTTAGAAGAGGGGGTCGAAGGGGAGACCCAGTACTTC. It is translated as CASSLEEGVEGETQYF.

For the CDR3, the DNA is TGTGCCAGCAGCCAAAGGGGGCTAAGGTATGGCTACACCTTC. Residues: CASSQRGLRYGYTF. The chain combines TRBV4-2 with TRBJ1-2; 7 bases line up with TRBD1. The germline gives CDR1 LGHNA, CDR2 YNFKEQ. The CDR3 has 14 amino acids. With V trimmed by 2 bases and J by 5 bases, 5 bases remained unmatched.

This clone has only one observation. The chain carries TRBV10-3 and TRBJ2-3; weak D call: TRBD1 (6 bases). Germline V gives CDR1 ENHRY, CDR2 SYGVKD. V dropped 6 bases and J dropped 2 bases, with 15 bases sitting between them. The CDR3 covers 15 residues. CDR3 protein: CAISISGVITDTQYF. CDR3 DNA: TGTGCCATCAGCATCTCAGGGGTCATCACAGATACGCAGTATTTT.

This chain links TRBV27 with TRBJ1-3; 7 bases line up with TRBD1. CDR3 size: 16 residues. The junction had 6 bases not matched to a gene; V was cut back by 4 bases and J by 0 bases. Germline V lookup: CDR1 MNHEY, CDR2 SMNVEV (reference sequence). The CDR3 coding sequence is TGTGCCAGCAGTTCGGACAGGCTGATCTCTGGAAACACCATATATTTT. This sequence encodes CASSSDRLISGNTIYF.

V and J are TRBV19 and TRBJ1-6, with D perhaps TRBD1 (6 bases). The CDR3 is 14 residues long. CDR1 is LNHDA and CDR2 is SQIVND in the germline V gene (reference sequence). Trimming took 7 bases from V and 7 from J, leaving 14 bases between them. Here the CDR3 DNA reads TGTGCCAGTATGGACGGACAGACAAATTCACCCCTCCACTTT. It specifies CASMDGQTNSPLHF. The whole variable domain, filled in from reference TRBV19 and TRBJ1-6, reads DGGITQSPKYLFRKEGQNVTLSCEQNLNHDAMYWYRQDPGQGLRLIYYSQIVNDFQKGDIAEGYSVSREKKESFPLTVTSAQKNPTAFYLCASMDGQTNSPLHFGNGTRLTVT.

This chain's CDR3 is CATSESTAAGDGYTF. In DNA form, the CDR3 reads TGTGCCACCAGTGAATCGACTGCCGCCGGGGATGGCTACACCTTC. This rearrangement joins TRBV24-1 to TRBJ1-2; D is uncertain. V was shortened by 4 bases and J by 6 bases, with 17 bases between the two germline ends. The CDR3 covers 15 residues. Germline V gene data show CDR1 as KGHDR and CDR2 as SFDVKD.

This rearrangement joins TRBV18 to TRBJ2-2; TRBD1 matches 7 bases. This CDR3 comprises 13 residues. Germline CDR1 is KGHSH and CDR2 is LQKENI. J was trimmed by 1 base and V by 8 bases; bases with no gene match: 1. The CDR3 region has the DNA TGTGCCAGCGCAGGGGGGAACACCGGGGAGCTGTTTTTT. It yields the protein CASAGGNTGELFF.

CDR3 residues: CASSYRSAHRGDTQYF. CDR3 DNA sequence: TGTGCCAGCAGTTACCGGAGTGCCCACCGGGGAGATACGCAGTATTTT. This sequence joins TRBV7-9 and TRBJ2-3; D perhaps matches TRBD2 (5 bases). The germline V and J ends were trimmed by 6 bases and 5 bases, with 21 bases remaining between them. Germline CDR1 and CDR2: SEHNR and FQNEAQ (reference sequence). CDR3 length equals 16 residues.

The chain carries TRBV6-4 and TRBJ2-7; tentatively, D is TRBD1 (6 bases). The V end was cut by 1 base, the J end by 2 bases, with 9 bases between. In germline, CDR1 is MRHNA, CDR2 SNTAGT. The CDR3 is 14 residues long. The CDR3 DNA reads as TGTGCCAGCAGTGACTTGGACAGTCCCTACGAGCAGTACTTC. Translation gives CASSDLDSPYEQYF.

CDR3 sequence (DNA): TGTGCCAGCAGCTTTGAGGGAGCCGGTAATGAAAAACTGTTTTTT. Its translation is CASSFEGAGNEKLFF. This rearrangement joins TRBV11-1 to TRBJ1-4; no firm D call. V was clipped by 3 bases and J by 4 bases, with 12 bases between them. In germline, CDR1 is SGHAT, CDR2 FQDESV (reference sequence). The CDR3 runs 15 residues.

The table lists this clone with a count of one. CDR3 in amino acids: CASSLEREDTQYF. The DNA of the CDR3 is TGTGCCAGCTCACTTGAGCGGGAAGATACGCAGTATTTT. The rearrangement links TRBV18 to TRBJ2-3, with 7 nucleotides matching TRBD2. The CDR3 sequence is 13 residues long. J was trimmed by 5 bases and V by 4 bases; bases with no gene match: 3. Germline lookup yields CDR1 KGHSH and CDR2 LQKENI.

This clone was seen a single time. The chain employs TRBV1 and TRBJ2-7; the table's D call, TRBD2, was not checked against the DNA. TRBV1 is shown as a pseudogene. The length of the CDR3 is 17 residues. The CDR3 is CTSSQDPLAGESYEQYF. The CDR3 region has the DNA TGCACCAGCAGCCAAGACCCCCTAGCGGGAGAGTCCTACGAGCAGTACTTC.

This chain uses TRBV6-5 with TRBJ1-1, with D unresolved. This CDR3 has 14 residues. CDR1 MNHEY and CDR2 SVGAGI come from the germline V gene. The V gene lost 6 bases and the J gene lost 3 bases, with 14 bases spanning the gap. DNA of the CDR3: TGTGCCAGCAGCCGCACTAGGATGGACACTGAAGCTTTCTTT. Translating gives CASSRTRMDTEAFF.

This chain connects TRBV4-1 to TRBJ1-5; TRBD1 aligns across 10 bases. V shed 4 bases and J 7 bases; nucleotides not matched to a gene: 4. CDR1 and CDR2 from the germline V gene are MGHRA and YSYEKL. CDR3 length: 14 amino acids. The CDR3 is CASSLGTGEQPQHF. For the CDR3, the DNA is TGCGCCAGCAGCCTTGGGACAGGGGAGCAGCCCCAGCATTTT.

This chain connects TRBV18 to TRBJ2-2, with no clear D. Germline CDR1 reads KGHSH; CDR2 reads LQKENI. The ends were cut back, 2 bases at V and 4 bases at J, with 8 bases in the middle. The CDR3 loop spans 14 amino acids. The CDR3 region is CASSPDIPTGELFF. As DNA, the CDR3 is TGTGCCAGCTCACCAGACATCCCCACCGGGGAGCTGTTTTTT.

The chain is built from TRBV27 and TRBJ2-4; the match to TRBD2 covers 11 bases. V was pared by 6 bases and J by 6 bases, with 4 bases of the junction left unmatched. CDR1 and CDR2 from the germline V gene are MNHEY and SMNVEV (reference sequence). This CDR3 region has 14 residues. CDR3 in amino acids: CASSRGLAGNIQYF. The DNA for the CDR3 is TGTGCCAGCAGCAGAGGACTAGCGGGAAACATTCAGTACTTC.

This chain connects TRBV7-9 to TRBJ2-3, with D possibly TRBD2 on 6 matching bases. V was trimmed by 3 bases and J by 1 base, leaving 8 bases between them. Looked up from germline, CDR1 is SEHNR and CDR2 is FQNEAQ (reference sequence). This CDR3 comprises 14 residues. CDR3 nucleotide sequence: TGTGCCAGCAGCTTGTCGGGGGGCACAGATACGCAGTATTTT. Its protein product is CASSLSGGTDTQYF.